A selection of T cell receptor beta chains follows, all from one sample in a study of cytomegalovirus exposure and HLA in healthy donors. The table came from immunoSEQ multiplex PCR; TCRdb's copy has only in-frame clones and leaves some out. The sample yields 30,000 to 40,000 clones, 35% to 55% seen once. The specimen sequenced was PBMCs. The receptors were gathered from a woman between 45 and 60 years old in good health and CMV-seronegative. Both conserved end residues are part of each CDR3. The order of the fields is CDR3 DNA, CDR3 protein, D gene, J gene, V gene, clone size. A D gene is named only where the DNA matches it firmly. Size is stated for part of the rows, as once, few or many counts, or as a class when the clone is expanded.

CDR3 DNA: TGTGCCAGCAGCGTAGTGGCTCCGAACACTGAAGCTTTCTTT
CDR3 protein: CASSVVAPNTEAFF
D gene: NA
J gene: TRBJ1-1
V gene: TRBV9
clone size: NA

CDR3 DNA: TGTGCCAGCAGTTTAGCGGGACAGGGGCCCAAGGAGCAGTTCTTC
CDR3 protein: CASSLAGQGPKEQFF
D gene: TRBD1
J gene: TRBJ2-1
V gene: TRBV28
clone size: few

CDR3 DNA: TGTGCCAGCACCACACCCGGGACAGGGGGCTCTGGCTACACCTTC
CDR3 protein: CASTTPGTGGSGYTF
D gene: TRBD1
J gene: TRBJ1-2
V gene: TRBV27
clone size: NA

CDR3 DNA: TGTGCCAGCAGTTTATCCTCAGTGGGACAGTCCTACGAGCAGTACTTC
CDR3 protein: CASSLSSVGQSYEQYF
D gene: TRBD1
J gene: TRBJ2-7
V gene: TRBV28
clone size: NA

CDR3 DNA: TGTGCCAGCAGTTTATCACGTTTCACCAGCGGCTACGAGCAGTACTTC
CDR3 protein: CASSLSRFTSGYEQYF
D gene: NA
J gene: TRBJ2-7
V gene: TRBV27
clone size: few

CDR3 DNA: TGTGCCAGCAGTCCCCTTAGCGGGAAGGAGGAGACCCAGTACTTC
CDR3 protein: CASSPLSGKEETQYF
D gene: TRBD2
J gene: TRBJ2-5
V gene: TRBV28
clone size: NA

CDR3 DNA: TGTGCCAGCAGTTTATTTTACAGGTACGGAGAAAAACTGTTTTTT
CDR3 protein: CASSLFYRYGEKLFF
D gene: NA
J gene: TRBJ1-4
V gene: TRBV27
clone size: NA

CDR3 DNA: TGTGCCAGTAAGACGGAGGGTTCCAACTATGGCTACACCTTC
CDR3 protein: CASKTEGSNYGYTF
D gene: NA
J gene: TRBJ1-2
V gene: TRBV19
clone size: few

CDR3 DNA: TGTGCCAGCAGCTTAGATCGGGGGGCGGGAAAACTGTTTTTT
CDR3 protein: CASSLDRGAGKLFF
D gene: NA
J gene: TRBJ1-4
V gene: TRBV7-8
clone size: NA

CDR3 DNA: TGTGCCAGCAGTATAGGACAGCACTATGGCTACACCTTC
CDR3 protein: CASSIGQHYGYTF
D gene: NA
J gene: TRBJ1-2
V gene: TRBV28
clone size: few

CDR3 DNA: TGTGCCAGCAGTGAAACCCCCGGGACAGGGTTACAAGAGACCCAGTACTTC
CDR3 protein: CASSETPGTGLQETQYF
D gene: TRBD1
J gene: TRBJ2-5
V gene: TRBV6-1
clone size: NA

CDR3 DNA: TGTGCCAGCAGCCTGGACAGGGGGCGCCCCCTTAACTATGGCTACACCTTC
CDR3 protein: CASSLDRGRPLNYGYTF
D gene: TRBD1
J gene: TRBJ1-2
V gene: TRBV5-4
clone size: NA

CDR3 DNA: TGTGCCAGCACTCTTGCGGGGGCAAGAAACACCATATATTTT
CDR3 protein: CASTLAGARNTIYF
D gene: NA
J gene: TRBJ1-3
V gene: TRBV28
clone size: NA

CDR3 DNA: TGCAGCGTTGACGGACTAGCGGGACCTTCGCATGCTACGCAGTATTTT
CDR3 protein: CSVDGLAGPSHATQYF
D gene: TRBD2
J gene: TRBJ2-3
V gene: TRBV29-1
clone size: few

CDR3 DNA: TGCAGCGTTCATGACAGGGGCGGGGTGCAGTACTTC
CDR3 protein: CSVHDRGGVQYF
D gene: TRBD1
J gene: TRBJ2-7
V gene: TRBV29-1
clone size: few

CDR3 DNA: TGTGCCAGCAGTGGGACAGGGGGAAATCAGCCCCAGCATTTT
CDR3 protein: CASSGTGGNQPQHF
D gene: TRBD1
J gene: TRBJ1-5
V gene: TRBV2
clone size: NA

CDR3 DNA: TGTGCCAGCAGCTTAGGGGGAGGGAACACTGAAGCTTTCTTT
CDR3 protein: CASSLGGGNTEAFF
D gene: NA
J gene: TRBJ1-1
V gene: TRBV7-9
clone size: NA

CDR3 DNA: TGTGCCAGTGCCGGGACTAGCGGAATCCATACGCAGTATTTT
CDR3 protein: CASAGTSGIHTQYF
D gene: TRBD2
J gene: TRBJ2-3
V gene: TRBV19
clone size: NA

CDR3 DNA: TGTGCCAGCAGTCCAGAGACAGGGCAGGCCTACGAGCAGTACTTC
CDR3 protein: CASSPETGQAYEQYF
D gene: TRBD1
J gene: TRBJ2-7
V gene: TRBV27
clone size: NA

CDR3 DNA: TGCGCCAGCAGCCTTGGGCGGGGAGGATCGGGCGAGCAGTACTTC
CDR3 protein: CASSLGRGGSGEQYF
D gene: NA
J gene: TRBJ2-7
V gene: TRBV4-1
clone size: NA

CDR3 DNA: TGTGCCAGCAGCTTAGTCCCAGGCCTTGCTTCCCTCCACTTT
CDR3 protein: CASSLVPGLASLHF
D gene: NA
J gene: TRBJ1-6
V gene: TRBV11-2
clone size: NA

CDR3 DNA: TGTGCCAGCAGTTACTCGATCGCCGGACTCGGCACTGAAGCTTTCTTT
CDR3 protein: CASSYSIAGLGTEAFF
D gene: NA
J gene: TRBJ1-1
V gene: TRBV6-6
clone size: few

CDR3 DNA: TGCGCCAGCAGCTTGAGTCAGGCTCAAGAGACCCAGTACTTC
CDR3 protein: CASSLSQAQETQYF
D gene: NA
J gene: TRBJ2-5
V gene: TRBV5-1
clone size: NA

CDR3 DNA: TGTGCCAGCAGTTTGGCGAAGGGGACCTACAATGAGCAGTTCTTC
CDR3 protein: CASSLAKGTYNEQFF
D gene: NA
J gene: TRBJ2-1
V gene: TRBV27
clone size: NA

CDR3 DNA: TGTGCCAGCAGTGAACCGGGACTAGCGGGAGGCGAGCAGTACTTC
CDR3 protein: CASSEPGLAGGEQYF
D gene: TRBD2
J gene: TRBJ2-7
V gene: TRBV6-1
clone size: NA

CDR3 DNA: TGTGCCAGCTCACGCGGCGAGGGGGACAAGGGGGAGCAGTACTTC
CDR3 protein: CASSRGEGDKGEQYF
D gene: NA
J gene: TRBJ2-7
V gene: TRBV18
clone size: NA

CDR3 DNA: TGTGCCAGCAGCGCCAATTGGGGGGGGACCCAGTACTTC
CDR3 protein: CASSANWGGTQYF
D gene: TRBD2
J gene: TRBJ2-5
V gene: TRBV9
clone size: few

CDR3 DNA: TGTGCCAGCAGAGAGGACGGTTTGGGCGGGTCACCCCTCCACTTT
CDR3 protein: CASREDGLGGSPLHF
D gene: NA
J gene: TRBJ1-6
V gene: TRBV6-6
clone size: few

CDR3 DNA: TGTGCCAGCAGCTTATTGCAGGGTTGGGGCGACAGGGGACTTACTGAAGCTTTCTTT
CDR3 protein: CASSLLQGWGDRGLTEAFF
D gene: TRBD1
J gene: TRBJ1-1
V gene: TRBV7-6
clone size: few

CDR3 DNA: TGTGCCTGGAGTGTAGGCAGCGGGTGGAGAAACACCATATATTTT
CDR3 protein: CAWSVGSGWRNTIYF
D gene: NA
J gene: TRBJ1-3
V gene: TRBV30
clone size: once

CDR3 DNA: TGTGCCAGTAGCCTTAACAGGGGGTCTAATGAAAAACTGTTTTTT
CDR3 protein: CASSLNRGSNEKLFF
D gene: TRBD1
J gene: TRBJ1-4
V gene: TRBV19
clone size: NA

CDR3 DNA: TGTGCCAGTAGTAAGGACAGCAACTATGGCTACACCTTC
CDR3 protein: CASSKDSNYGYTF
D gene: NA
J gene: TRBJ1-2
V gene: TRBV19
clone size: few

CDR3 DNA: TGTGCCAGCAGCGTAGGGATTACTCGCGGGGGTGATACGCAGTATTTT
CDR3 protein: CASSVGITRGGDTQYF
D gene: TRBD2
J gene: TRBJ2-3
V gene: TRBV9
clone size: NA

CDR3 DNA: TGTGCCAGCAGCTCTCAGCGGGGGGGCCCAGAGACCCAGTACTTC
CDR3 protein: CASSSQRGGPETQYF
D gene: TRBD2
J gene: TRBJ2-5
V gene: TRBV7-8
clone size: NA

CDR3 DNA: TGTGCCAGCAGCTTAGCTGGGACAGGGGATAATTCACCCCTCCACTTT
CDR3 protein: CASSLAGTGDNSPLHF
D gene: TRBD1
J gene: TRBJ1-6
V gene: TRBV7-9
clone size: few

CDR3 DNA: TGTGCCAGCAGTTGGCGGGCCACTAGCACAGATACGCAGTATTTT
CDR3 protein: CASSWRATSTDTQYF
D gene: NA
J gene: TRBJ2-3
V gene: TRBV27
clone size: few

CDR3 DNA: TGTGCCTGGAGTAAGGGGGCATCCTACGAGCAGTACTTC
CDR3 protein: CAWSKGASYEQYF
D gene: TRBD1
J gene: TRBJ2-7
V gene: TRBV30
clone size: few

CDR3 DNA: TGCGGTCTAGCGGGCACAGATACGCAGTATTTT
CDR3 protein: CGLAGTDTQYF
D gene: TRBD2
J gene: TRBJ2-3
V gene: TRBV20-1
clone size: NA

CDR3 DNA: TGTGCCAGCAGTCCGGGGACAGAGTACAATGAGCAGTTCTTC
CDR3 protein: CASSPGTEYNEQFF
D gene: TRBD1
J gene: TRBJ2-1
V gene: TRBV27
clone size: NA

CDR3 DNA: TGTGCCACCAGCAGAGACGTTTTTGGACAGGATAACTATGGCTACACCTTC
CDR3 protein: CATSRDVFGQDNYGYTF
D gene: TRBD1
J gene: TRBJ1-2
V gene: TRBV15
clone size: NA

CDR3 DNA: TGTGCCAGCAGCCACCCGACGAGGGCGAACACTGAAGCTTTCTTT
CDR3 protein: CASSHPTRANTEAFF
D gene: NA
J gene: TRBJ1-1
V gene: TRBV14
clone size: NA

CDR3 DNA: TGTGCCAGCAGCTTAGTTCAGGGGGAGAAACTGTTTTTT
CDR3 protein: CASSLVQGEKLFF
D gene: TRBD1
J gene: TRBJ1-4
V gene: TRBV7-2
clone size: NA

CDR3 DNA: TGTGCTAGTGCCCAGTTAGCGGTTCAAAAAGAGACCCAGTACTTC
CDR3 protein: CASAQLAVQKETQYF
D gene: NA
J gene: TRBJ2-5
V gene: TRBV12-5
clone size: NA

CDR3 DNA: TGTGCCAGCAGTATCCCAGGGGTGAACACTGAAGCTTTCTTT
CDR3 protein: CASSIPGVNTEAFF
D gene: NA
J gene: TRBJ1-1
V gene: TRBV6-5
clone size: once

CDR3 DNA: TGTGCCAGTACCCGGGACAGGCGGAACTATGGCTACACCTTC
CDR3 protein: CASTRDRRNYGYTF
D gene: TRBD1
J gene: TRBJ1-2
V gene: TRBV19
clone size: NA

CDR3 DNA: TGTGCCAGCAGTCCTCTAGAGGCTGGTCGGGGGTACAATGAGCAGTTCTTC
CDR3 protein: CASSPLEAGRGYNEQFF
D gene: NA
J gene: TRBJ2-1
V gene: TRBV14
clone size: NA

CDR3 DNA: TGTGCCAGCAGCTTAGTTTACAGCCAAGAGACCCAGTACTTC
CDR3 protein: CASSLVYSQETQYF
D gene: NA
J gene: TRBJ2-5
V gene: TRBV7-8
clone size: NA

CDR3 DNA: TGCGCCAGCAGCCAAGATCGGGGGATCCCCTACGAGCAGTACTTC
CDR3 protein: CASSQDRGIPYEQYF
D gene: NA
J gene: TRBJ2-7
V gene: TRBV4-1
clone size: NA

CDR3 DNA: TGTGCCAGCACCCCAACGCGGGACTACGAGCAGTACTTC
CDR3 protein: CASTPTRDYEQYF
D gene: NA
J gene: TRBJ2-7
V gene: TRBV6-1
clone size: NA

CDR3 DNA: TGTGCCAGTACTTCCGGTGGGGCGTTTCGCTCTGGAAACACCATATATTTT
CDR3 protein: CASTSGGAFRSGNTIYF
D gene: NA
J gene: TRBJ1-3
V gene: TRBV19
clone size: NA

CDR3 DNA: TGTGCCATCAGTGAGTCATCAGGGACCCAGTACTTC
CDR3 protein: CAISESSGTQYF
D gene: NA
J gene: TRBJ2-5
V gene: TRBV10-3
clone size: few

CDR3 DNA: TGTGCCAGCAGCTTGAGACAGCAAGCTTTCTTT
CDR3 protein: CASSLRQQAFF
D gene: NA
J gene: TRBJ1-1
V gene: TRBV5-6
clone size: NA

CDR3 DNA: TGTGCCAGTAGCGGCCGGGATCCAGGCCCAGATACGCAGTATTTT
CDR3 protein: CASSGRDPGPDTQYF
D gene: NA
J gene: TRBJ2-3
V gene: TRBV19
clone size: NA

CDR3 DNA: TGTGCCAGTAGTAACCGGGACACTTACTACCATCAGCCCCAGCATTTT
CDR3 protein: CASSNRDTYYHQPQHF
D gene: NA
J gene: TRBJ1-5
V gene: TRBV19
clone size: NA

CDR3 DNA: TGTGCCAGCAGTGAAGAGAGTCTAGCGGGATGGGGTGATACGCAGTATTTT
CDR3 protein: CASSEESLAGWGDTQYF
D gene: TRBD2
J gene: TRBJ2-3
V gene: TRBV6-1
clone size: few

CDR3 DNA: TGTGCTAGTGGTTACAGCGCGGGGTCTCTCAATTTT
CDR3 protein: CASGYSAGSLNF
D gene: NA
J gene: TRBJ2-7
V gene: TRBV12-5
clone size: NA

CDR3 DNA: TGTGCCAGCAGCGTAGGGACTAGGAGTCGACTGAAAGAGACCCAGTACTTC
CDR3 protein: CASSVGTRSRLKETQYF
D gene: TRBD2
J gene: TRBJ2-5
V gene: TRBV9
clone size: NA

CDR3 DNA: TGTGCCACATCCCCCGGGACTAGCGGGAGCGATGAGCAGTTCTTC
CDR3 protein: CATSPGTSGSDEQFF
D gene: TRBD2
J gene: TRBJ2-1
V gene: TRBV2
clone size: few

CDR3 DNA: TGTGCCAGCAGCGTAGAAGTCGGTAGCTCCTACAATGAGCAGTTCTTC
CDR3 protein: CASSVEVGSSYNEQFF
D gene: NA
J gene: TRBJ2-1
V gene: TRBV9
clone size: NA